This is a list of T cell receptor beta chains from one sample in a study of blood T cell repertoires in COVID-19. TCRdb keeps only in-frame clones here, not all; method: immunoSEQ multiplex PCR. In the table there are roughly 160,000 clones, 82% of which are singletons. Sequenced: peripheral blood. Every receptor here comes from an elderly woman with active or convalescent COVID-19. CDR3s include the opening cysteine and the closing phenylalanine or tryptophan. The D gene is left open where the match is weak. Expanded clones are given a class, and other clones once, few, many or no size at all.

j_call clone_size v_call d_call cdr3_aa cdr3_nt
TRBJ1-1 . TRBV7-2 . CASSFNRGGGTEAFF TGTGCCAGCAGCTTCAACAGAGGGGGGGGCACTGAAGCTTTCTTT
TRBJ2-1 . TRBV5-4 TRBD1 CASSEDRDNEQFF TGTGCCAGCAGCGAAGACAGGGACAATGAGCAGTTCTTC
TRBJ2-7 . TRBV2 . CASSLYGRATYEQYF TGTGCCAGCAGTCTCTATGGGCGGGCAACCTACGAGCAGTACTTC
TRBJ2-7 . TRBV4-2 . CASSQPGGQGREQYF TGTGCCAGCAGCCAACCCGGGGGGCAGGGCAGGGAGCAGTACTTC
TRBJ1-4 . TRBV6-1 . CASSVQGSMANEKLFF TGTGCCAGCAGTGTCCAGGGTAGCATGGCTAATGAAAAACTGTTTTTT
TRBJ1-6 . TRBV5-1 . CASSLGQDSPLHF TGCGCCAGCAGCTTGGGACAGGATTCACCCCTCCACTTT
TRBJ2-5 . TRBV4-1 TRBD2 CASSPGTSGRETQYF TGCGCCAGCAGCCCGGGGACTAGCGGGAGGGAGACCCAGTACTTC
TRBJ2-3 . TRBV7-9 . CASSLWATDTQYF TGTGCCAGCAGCTTATGGGCCACAGATACGCAGTATTTT
TRBJ2-1 . TRBV5-1 TRBD1 CASSLDGTGSNEQFF TGCGCCAGCAGCTTGGATGGGACAGGTTCCAATGAGCAGTTCTTC
TRBJ2-5 . TRBV3-1/TRBV3-2 TRBD2 CASSQGAGELGLETQYF TGTGCCAGCAGCCAGGGAGCGGGAGAATTGGGTTTGGAGACCCAGTACTTC
TRBJ1-1 . TRBV11-2 . CASTSIEVGNTEAFF TGTGCCAGCACCTCGATTGAGGTTGGGAACACTGAAGCTTTCTTT
TRBJ2-1 . TRBV4-1 . CASSHRDSRGEQFF TGCGCCAGCAGCCACCGGGACTCCCGAGGTGAGCAGTTCTTC
TRBJ2-3 . TRBV29-1 TRBD1 CSVEDSGTGGPDTQYF TGCAGCGTTGAAGACTCCGGGACAGGGGGACCAGATACGCAGTATTTT
TRBJ2-7 . TRBV3-1/TRBV3-2 TRBD2 CASSRGSGGSYEQYF TGTGCCAGCAGCCGAGGTAGCGGGGGTTCCTACGAGCAGTACTTC
TRBJ1-1 few TRBV5-1 . CASSSSRLNTEAFF TGCGCCAGCAGCTCTTCCAGATTGAACACTGAAGCTTTCTTT
TRBJ1-2 . TRBV6-6 TRBD1 CASSYWGTGGNYGYTF TGTGCCAGCAGTTACTGGGGGACAGGGGGCAACTATGGCTACACCTTC
TRBJ2-1 . TRBV5-1 TRBD2 CASSRNLAGGGNEQFF TGCGCCAGCAGCCGCAACCTAGCGGGAGGCGGCAATGAGCAGTTCTTC